This entry lists 7 T cell receptor beta chains sequenced from one sample in a study of regulatory T cells in long-lasting Graves disease. The time point is: newly diagnosed GD, antithyroid drugs for less than 3 months. RNA from PBMCs was the source of the TCR library. Building the TCR beta libraries relied on iRepertoire HTBI primers, and CDR3 regions underwent Arm-PCR. TCRdb independently ran MiXCR on the multiplex PCR reads; one entry per CDR3 protein. The data show about half a million distinct CDR3 sequences, more than 10% seen once. The sample was also linked to a second study, of T cells in Graves' hyperthyroidism and ophthalmopathy.

This specimen was peripheral blood mononuclear cells (PBMCs), taken at new diagnosis, from a patient treated with antithyroid drugs. Source of these receptors: a woman in her twenties or thirties with Graves disease.

This clonotype showed up many times. V and J are TRBV10-3 and TRBJ1-1; unclear D gene. The V end was cut by 0 bases, the J end by 4 bases, with 6 bases between. The CDR3 runs to 13 residues. Looked up from germline, CDR1 is ENHRY and CDR2 is SYGVKD. CDR3 residues: CAISESTRTEAFF. The DNA for the CDR3 is TGTGCCATCAGTGAGTCAACTCGCACTGAAGCTTTCTTT.

This clonotype was found many times. The V and J genes are TRBV27 and TRBJ1-1; D perhaps matches TRBD1 (6 bases). The CDR3 loop spans 13 amino acids. Germline CDR1 MNHEY, CDR2 SMNVEV (reference sequence). Trimming stripped 4 bases from V and 4 bases from J, with 10 bases between. This CDR3 reads CASSYPGATEAFF. The CDR3 nucleotides are TGTGCCAGCAGTTATCCGGGGGCCACTGAAGCTTTCTTT.

This clonotype was seen repeatedly, ten times or more. V is TRBV19 and J is TRBJ2-1; TRBD2 matches 13 bases. Germline V gene sequence: CDR1 LNHDA, CDR2 SQIVND (reference sequence). The CDR3 runs 20 residues. J gave up 3 bases and V 4 bases, and 15 bases lay outside the gene matches. The CDR3 nucleotides are TGTGCCAGTAGTACCCCCGGGGTCACTAGCGGGAGGGCCTTCTACAATGAGCAGTTCTTC. Translation gives CASSTPGVTSGRAFYNEQFF.

This clonotype was recorded at least ten times. The chain carries TRBV12-3 or TRBV12-4 and TRBJ2-2, with TRBD1 matching over 10 bases. The CDR3 length is 16 residues. V was pared by 6 bases and J by 5 bases, with 9 bases of the junction left unmatched. The CDR3: CASRRQGALGTGELFF. CDR3 DNA: TGTGCCAGCAGACGACAGGGGGCGCTAGGGACCGGGGAGCTGTTTTTT.

This clonotype has at least ten counts. This chain connects TRBV11-3 to TRBJ2-5, with 8 bases fitting TRBD1. V was pared by 0 bases and J by 2 bases, with 5 bases of the junction left unmatched. Germline CDR1 reads SGHNT; CDR2 reads YENEEA. This CDR3 comprises 16 residues. The CDR3 spells CASSLESGGPQETQYF. The CDR3 DNA is TGTGCCAGCAGCTTAGAGTCAGGGGGCCCTCAAGAGACCCAGTACTTC.

This clonotype was seen only a few times. The chain uses TRBV6-1 and TRBJ2-7, with D possibly TRBD2 on 5 matching bases. V lost 0 bases and J lost 5, with 23 bases in between. Looked up from germline, CDR1 is MNHNS and CDR2 is SASEGT. The CDR3 sequence is 18 residues long. As DNA, the CDR3 is TGTGCCAGCAGTGAAGCGCCATATTTGGTCACCGGTAGCGACGAGCAGTACTTC. It encodes CASSEAPYLVTGSDEQYF.

This clonotype was picked up many times. The chain uses TRBV3-1 and TRBJ2-2; the match to TRBD2 covers 10 bases. This CDR3 has 15 residues. Looked up from germline, CDR1 is LGHDT and CDR2 is YNNKEL (reference sequence). V shed 2 bases, J shed 6 bases, and the junction held 3 bases outside the gene matches. CDR3 sequence reads: CASSQRLAGPGELFF. Written as DNA, the CDR3 is TGTGCCAGCAGCCAACGACTAGCGGGCCCCGGGGAGCTGTTTTTT.